The rows below give T cell receptor beta chains drawn from one sample of a study of blood T cell repertoires in COVID-19. Using immunoSEQ multiplex PCR, the repertoire was profiled, and TCRdb retains in-frame clones only, with some absent. The data hold some 290,000 clones, with roughly nine tenths observed a single time. The specimen was PBMCs or T cells enriched from blood (not recorded which). Receptor source: a young woman who had been exposed to COVID-19. CDR3s include the opening cysteine and the closing phenylalanine or tryptophan. A D gene is named only where the DNA matches it firmly. Clone size is stated in some rows and not others, as once, few, many or a class when expanded.

J gene | V gene | D gene | clone size | CDR3 protein | CDR3 DNA
TRBJ2-2 | TRBV6-2/TRBV6-3 | - | - | CASSYIAGELFF | TGTGCCAGCAGTTATATCGCCGGGGAGCTGTTTTTT
TRBJ2-1 | TRBV11-3 | - | - | CASSLGGRAGYNEQFF | TGTGCCAGCAGCTTAGGTGGCCGGGCGGGGTACAATGAGCAGTTCTTC
TRBJ1-3 | TRBV10-3 | - | - | CAISENRDSGNTIYF | TGTGCCATCAGTGAGAACAGGGACTCTGGAAACACCATATATTTT
TRBJ2-1 | TRBV7-6 | - | - | CASSRGYEQFF | TGTGCCAGCAGCCGAGGGTATGAGCAGTTCTTC
TRBJ1-2 | TRBV4-1 | - | - | CASSQIGRGGLRYGYTF | TGCGCCAGCAGCCAAATAGGGCGAGGGGGTCTCCGGTATGGCTACACCTTC
TRBJ1-3 | TRBV5-1 | - | - | CASSFDWGNTIYF | TGCGCCAGCAGCTTCGACTGGGGAAACACCATATATTTT
TRBJ1-3 | TRBV6-5 | - | - | CASRDSISGNTIYF | TGTGCCAGCAGGGACAGTATCTCTGGAAACACCATATATTTT
TRBJ2-4 | TRBV19 | - | - | CASSTGQSRAKNIQYF | TGTGCCAGTAGTACCGGACAGAGTAGGGCCAAAAACATTCAGTACTTC
TRBJ1-2 | TRBV10-3 | TRBD1 | - | CASKGQGLGGGYTF | TGTGCCTCCAAGGGACAGGGATTAGGAGGTGGCTACACCTTC
TRBJ2-3 | TRBV7-9 | TRBD2 | - | CASSQTSGGASDTQYF | TGTGCCAGCAGTCAGACTAGCGGGGGGGCCTCAGATACGCAGTATTTT
TRBJ2-5 | TRBV27 | TRBD1 | - | CASSFFQGAGETQYF | TGTGCCAGCAGTTTCTTCCAGGGGGCAGGAGAGACCCAGTACTTC
TRBJ1-2 | TRBV5-1 | TRBD1 | - | CASSLMDRGDGYTF | TGCGCCAGCAGCTTGATGGACAGGGGAGATGGCTACACCTTC
TRBJ1-2 | TRBV30 | - | - | CAWSEPDSLLYGYTF | TGTGCCTGGAGCGAACCGGACAGTCTACTCTATGGCTACACCTTC
TRBJ2-7 | TRBV2 | - | - | CARGSGLAYEQYF | TGTGCCAGGGGGAGTGGTCTTGCCTACGAGCAGTACTTC
TRBJ1-5 | TRBV2 | TRBD1 | - | CASSWGQSHSNQPQHF | TGTGCCAGCAGTTGGGGACAGTCTCATAGCAATCAGCCCCAGCATTTT
TRBJ2-5 | TRBV9 | - | - | CASSVEGETQYF | TGTGCCAGCAGCGTAGAGGGGGAGACCCAGTACTTC
TRBJ2-4 | TRBV4-3 | - | - | CASSQDPPGENIQYF | TGCGCCAGCAGCCAAGATCCTCCAGGGGAAAACATTCAGTACTTC
TRBJ2-6 | TRBV7-2 | TRBD1 | - | CASSSGTGVGANVLTF | TGTGCCAGCAGCTCCGGGACAGGGGTTGGGGCCAACGTCCTGACTTTC
TRBJ1-1 | TRBV9 | - | - | CASSVRGLDTEAFF | TGTGCCAGCAGCGTAAGGGGTTTGGACACTGAAGCTTTCTTT
TRBJ1-1 | TRBV6-1 | - | - | CASSAMSTVPNTEAFF | TGTGCCAGCAGTGCCATGTCGACAGTACCAAACACTGAAGCTTTCTTT
TRBJ1-2 | TRBV5-1 | - | - | CASSRGDSSNYGYTF | TGCGCCAGCAGCCGGGGGGACTCGTCTAACTATGGCTACACCTTC
TRBJ1-2 | TRBV30 | - | - | CAWGPNRDALGGGYTF | TGTGCCTGGGGCCCTAACCGGGACGCCCTAGGAGGGGGCTACACCTTC
TRBJ2-3 | TRBV5-1 | TRBD1 | - | CASSRTGGAFRTDTQYF | TGCGCCAGCAGCCGGACAGGGGGCGCGTTTCGGACAGATACGCAGTATTTT
TRBJ2-3 | TRBV5-1 | TRBD2 | - | CASSRVAGGTSTDTQYF | TGCGCCAGCAGCAGGGTAGCGGGGGGAACTAGCACAGATACGCAGTATTTT
TRBJ2-1 | TRBV5-4 | - | - | CASSKDPSVDSNEQFF | TGTGCCAGCAGCAAAGATCCCTCGGTAGATTCGAATGAGCAGTTCTTC
TRBJ2-1 | TRBV29-1 | TRBD1 | - | CSVGTGGRNEQFF | TGCAGCGTCGGGACAGGAGGGCGCAATGAGCAGTTCTTC
TRBJ1-2 | TRBV11-2 | TRBD1 | - | CASSPLDRDYGYTF | TGTGCCAGCAGCCCCCTAGACAGGGACTATGGCTACACCTTC
TRBJ2-1 | TRBV10-3 | TRBD2 | - | CAISDFGTSGGISYNEQFF | TGTGCCATCAGTGATTTCGGGACTAGCGGGGGGATCTCCTACAATGAGCAGTTCTTC
TRBJ2-7 | TRBV27 | - | - | CASSLLTPGYEQYF | TGTGCCAGCAGTTTATTAACCCCAGGCTACGAGCAGTACTTC
TRBJ1-1 | TRBV18 | - | few | CASSPNGAGEAFF | TGTGCCAGCTCACCTAATGGGGCCGGAGAAGCTTTCTTT
TRBJ2-5 | TRBV5-1 | TRBD1 | few | CASSPGQGIRETQYF | TGCGCCAGCAGCCCTGGACAGGGAATACGGGAGACCCAGTACTTC
TRBJ2-7 | TRBV29-1 | - | - | CSVGAGAPLEQYF | TGCAGCGTTGGGGCAGGGGCCCCCTTGGAGCAGTACTTC
TRBJ1-1 | TRBV4-1 | TRBD1 | - | CASSQRTGVKNTEAFF | TGCGCCAGCAGCCAGAGAACAGGGGTTAAGAACACTGAAGCTTTCTTT
TRBJ1-5 | TRBV27 | - | - | CASSFPQTGIINQPQHF | TGTGCCAGCAGTTTCCCCCAAACAGGGATCATCAATCAGCCCCAGCATTTT
TRBJ2-4 | TRBV5-4 | TRBD1 | - | CASSGGQGNLAKNIQYF | TGTGCCAGCAGCGGGGGACAGGGCAACCTAGCCAAAAACATTCAGTACTTC
TRBJ1-5 | TRBV6-6 | - | - | CAMGEGYQPQHF | TGTGCCATGGGAGAGGGATATCAGCCCCAGCATTTT
TRBJ2-3 | TRBV10-3 | - | - | CAFGQLGDTQYF | TGTGCCTTTGGACAGCTTGGAGATACGCAGTATTTT
TRBJ1-5 | TRBV19 | - | few | CASSTGGQPQHF | TGTGCCAGTTCTACAGGTGGCCAGCCCCAGCATTTT
TRBJ2-7 | TRBV5-1 | TRBD1 | few | CASFDRAQTTYEQYF | TGCGCCAGCTTCGACAGGGCTCAAACAACCTACGAGCAGTACTTC
TRBJ2-7 | TRBV4-2 | - | few | CASSQEAGEQYF | TGTGCCAGCAGCCAAGAGGCGGGGGAGCAGTACTTC
TRBJ1-1 | TRBV12-5 | - | - | CASRENTEAFF | TGTGCTAGTCGGGAAAACACTGAAGCTTTCTTT
TRBJ2-5 | TRBV4-2 | TRBD2 | once | CASSTGTSLETQYF | TGTGCCAGCAGTACCGGGACTAGCTTAGAGACCCAGTACTTC
TRBJ1-2 | TRBV5-6 | - | - | CASSSPGAAGIHGYTF | TGTGCCAGCAGCTCGCCAGGGGCTGCCGGGATCCATGGCTACACCTTC
TRBJ2-2 | TRBV12-5 | - | - | CASATGLNTGELFF | TGTGCTAGTGCCACGGGACTTAACACCGGGGAGCTGTTTTTT
TRBJ2-7 | TRBV10-3 | TRBD2 | - | CATTNSGYYYEQYF | TGTGCCACCACAAATAGCGGGTATTACTACGAGCAGTACTTC
TRBJ1-2 | TRBV12-3/TRBV12-4 | - | - | CASSLAGGSGYTF | TGTGCCAGCAGTTTAGCCGGCGGGAGCGGCTACACCTTC
TRBJ1-1 | TRBV11-2 | TRBD1 | - | CASSSSDRGGTEAFF | TGTGCCAGCAGCTCAAGCGACAGGGGAGGCACTGAAGCTTTCTTT
TRBJ2-1 | TRBV5-1 | TRBD2 | - | CASSLLTSGGSSEQFF | TGCGCCAGCAGCTTACTTACTAGCGGGGGGAGTAGTGAGCAGTTCTTC
TRBJ1-1 | TRBV15 | - | once | CATSREEGDTEAFF | TGTGCCACCAGCAGAGAAGAGGGGGACACTGAAGCTTTCTTT
TRBJ1-6 | TRBV27 | - | - | CASSLGRFNSPLHF | TGTGCCAGCAGTTTAGGGAGATTTAATTCACCCCTCCACTTT
TRBJ2-3 | TRBV5-1 | TRBD2 | - | CASSAISGGTDTQYF | TGCGCCAGCAGCGCAATTAGCGGGGGGACAGATACGCAGTATTTT
TRBJ2-7 | TRBV20-1 | - | - | CSAFLYEQYF | TGCAGTGCCTTCCTCTACGAGCAGTACTTC
TRBJ1-5 | TRBV19 | - | few | CASSTGKKVNQPQHF | TGTGCCAGTAGTACGGGTAAGAAGGTCAATCAGCCCCAGCATTTT